This entry describes one TCR beta chain. TCRdb re-called the multiplex PCR reads through MiXCR, storing one row per CDR3 protein. This sample has 200,000 to 250,000 distinct CDR3 sequences, with around 35% found just once. The V end lost 5 bases, the J end lost 3 bases, and 14 bases lay between the germline ends. Looked up from germline, CDR1 is SEHNR and CDR2 is FQNEAQ (reference sequence). The CDR3 sequence is 15 residues long. These data are taken from a study of breast tumors, draining lymph nodes, adjacent tissues. Breast cancer patients provided tissue from their axillary draining lymph nodes. The TCR sequence derives from a female donor with breast cancer. Some clones in this sample may be carry-over from other donors' samples. The material sequenced was axillary lymph node tissue. The V and J genes are TRBV7-9 and TRBJ1-3, with D possibly TRBD1 on 6 matching bases. CDR3 DNA: TGTGCCAGCAGCCCGATATCAGGGGTTGGAAACACCATATATTTT. It codes for CASSPISGVGNTIYF.